The text below deals with one T cell receptor (beta chain). Time point noted: blood at routine non-recurrence follow-up after resection. The sequenced material consisted of unsorted whole RNA from tumor, nontumor lung or frozen PBMC. TCRdb passed the 5' RACE reads through MiXCR, listing each CDR3 protein once. Of roughly 120,000 distinct CDR3 sequences listed, roughly a tenth were seen once; the top ten hold 20% to 25%. Trimming took 5 bases from V and 0 from J; bases not matched to a gene: 4. The CDR3 contains 15 residues. Looked up from germline, CDR1 is KGHSH and CDR2 is LQKENI. This entry belongs to a study of spatial heterogeneity in lung cancer. Overall study context: Where present, follow-up PBMC were sequenced a median of roughly two years after resection.

This specimen was PBMCs, taken at follow-up. This sequence originates from a female donor with early-stage non-small cell lung cancer. The chain employs TRBV18 and TRBJ2-7, with TRBD2 matching 10 bases. CDR3 bases: TGTGCCAGCTCAGCACTAGCGGGGAACTCCTACGAGCAGTACTTC. Protein product: CASSALAGNSYEQYF.